This T cell receptor (beta chain) stems from a study of tumor and adjacent non-tumor tissue in lung cancer. Overall study: The cohort had approximately 12 adenocarcinoma, 2 squamous cell and 1 small cell patients. Each sample yielded some 4 million productive TCRbeta reads on average. Whole-study results and caveats: Normal lung showed higher cumulative top 100 clone frequency than tumor. Compared with tumor, normal lung showed significantly lower TCR diversity.

There are many counts of this clonotype. Its antigen is unidentified. TCRbeta libraries were built with three rounds of nested PCR, modified from ARM-PCR. TCRdb re-derived calls from the multiplex PCR reads in MiXCR, one entry per CDR3 protein. Found here are around 76,000 distinct CDR3 sequences, over 65% of them singletons; the top ten hold about two fifths. No cell sorting was done before RNA was extracted from the tissue. Distant lung tissue was collected more than 3 cm away from the tumor edge. This CDR3 is 13 amino acids long. Germline CDR1 reads SGHDT; CDR2 reads YYEEEE. V was trimmed by 1 base and J by 8 bases, leaving 10 bases between them.

The V and J genes are TRBV5-6 and TRBJ2-1, with D unresolved. The sequenced sample consisted of distant non-tumor lung tissue. The clonotype was recovered from a man aged 65 to 85 with non-small cell lung cancer. CDR3 bases: TGTGCCAGCAGCTTGCCCTCTTTGGATGAGCAGTTCTTC. Protein: CASSLPSLDEQFF.